The rows below give T cell receptor beta chains drawn from one sample of a study of patients and donors after allogeneic stem cell transplantation. TCRdb used MiXCR to reprocess the RT-PCR reads, holding one entry per CDR3 protein. The data hold about a million distinct CDR3 sequences, with roughly 18% observed a single time. The sequenced material came from blood, either unsorted or a sorted T cell fraction (not recorded which). These receptors were collected from a human donor who was either an allogeneic HSCT recipient or a stem cell or donor lymphocyte infusion donor (not recorded which). It is not recorded whose cells these are; they may come from a transplant donor. Each CDR3 is given with its conserved first and last residue. A D gene is named only where the DNA matches it firmly. Some rows mark clone size as missing; the rest say once, few, many or name a class of expanded clone.

TRBJ2-7 . few TRBV4-1 TGCGCCAGCAGCCACCCAGTGGTAGCGGTCTCCTACGAGCAGTACTTC CASSHPVVAVSYEQYF
TRBJ2-7 TRBD2 few TRBV12-3/TRBV12-4 TGTGCCAGCAGACAAGGACTAGCGGTAACCTACGAGCAGTACTTC CASRQGLAVTYEQYF
TRBJ2-3 . many TRBV5-6 TGTGCCAGCAGCGCTAGGTTCACAGATACGCAGTATTTT CASSARFTDTQYF
TRBJ2-7 TRBD1 many TRBV20-1 TGCAGTGCTAGACGGGACAGGGGCTCCTACGAGCAGTACTTC CSARRDRGSYEQYF
TRBJ2-7 TRBD2 . TRBV7-9 TGTGCCAGCAGCTGGACTAGCGTATACGAGCAGTACTTC CASSWTSVYEQYF
TRBJ2-7 TRBD1 few TRBV10-3 TGTGCCATCAGTGAGTGGACAGGGGAAAGGAGCTACGAGCAGTACTTC CAISEWTGERSYEQYF
TRBJ2-1 TRBD1 few TRBV7-2 TGTGCCAGCAGCACATACAGGGGGCGTGTTGAGCAGTTCTTC CASSTYRGRVEQFF
TRBJ2-1 . many TRBV5-1 TGCGCCAGCAGCCCTCCCGCGGGGCCTTCCTACAATGAGCAGTTCTTC CASSPPAGPSYNEQFF
TRBJ2-1 TRBD2 few TRBV24-1 TGTGCCACCAGTGATGTCGGGACTAGATATAACAATGAGCAGTTCTTC CATSDVGTRYNNEQFF
TRBJ2-5 . few TRBV6-2/TRBV6-3 TGTGCCAGCAGTTCATTTCTGGGGGTCGGGACCCAGTACTTC CASSSFLGVGTQYF
TRBJ1-1 . . TRBV27 TGTGCCAGCAGTTTTGATGCGCGAGGGAGTGAAGCTTTCTTT CASSFDARGSEAFF
TRBJ1-1 . . TRBV29-1 TGCAGCGCAACAGGTCTTTCTAAGAACACTGAAGCTTTCTTT CSATGLSKNTEAFF
TRBJ2-7 TRBD1 few TRBV11-1 TGTGCCAGCAGCCACGGGGACAGCTACGAGCAGTACTTC CASSHGDSYEQYF
TRBJ2-7 . . TRBV6-1 TGTGCCAGCAGTGAAGAGGGACCCTACGAGCAGTACTTC CASSEEGPYEQYF
TRBJ2-3 . few TRBV1 TGCACCAGCAGCACCGAGAGCACAGATACGCAGTATTTT CTSSTESTDTQYF
TRBJ2-1 . few TRBV24-1 TGTGCCACCAGTGATTTAGGTTCAGGGGCCCTCCACAATGAGCAGTTCTTC CATSDLGSGALHNEQFF
TRBJ1-5 . few TRBV20-1 TGCAGTGCTAAACAGGAGAATAGCAATCAGCCCCAGCATTTT CSAKQENSNQPQHF